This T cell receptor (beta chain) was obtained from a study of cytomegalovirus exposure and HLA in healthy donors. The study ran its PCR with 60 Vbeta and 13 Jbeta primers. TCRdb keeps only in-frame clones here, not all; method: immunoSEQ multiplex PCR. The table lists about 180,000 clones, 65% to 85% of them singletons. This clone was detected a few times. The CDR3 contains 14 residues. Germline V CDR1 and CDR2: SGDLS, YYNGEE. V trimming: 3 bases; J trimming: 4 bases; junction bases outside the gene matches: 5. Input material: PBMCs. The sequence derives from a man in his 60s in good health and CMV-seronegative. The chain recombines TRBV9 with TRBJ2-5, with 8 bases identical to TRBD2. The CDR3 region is CASSAAGGGETQYF. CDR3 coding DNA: TGTGCCAGCAGCGCCGCGGGAGGTGGAGAGACCCAGTACTTC.